This TCR beta chain was captured in a study of blood T cells in healthy people across ages. Then a second PCR, running about 7 to 11 cycles, was carried out with a sample-barcoded 5' primer and a J-beta primer mix. Sequencing of every sample gave 2.5 million or more CDR3-containing paired-end reads. TCRdb redid the calling of the 5' RACE reads with MiXCR, one entry per CDR3 protein. This table holds about 1.8 million distinct CDR3 sequences, roughly 52% found once. Germline V gene data show CDR1 as MDHEN and CDR2 as SYDVKM. The CDR3 has 16 residues. As concerns this clonotype: The antigen remains unidentified.

The study's findings and limits: Roughly linear declines in TCR beta diversity per million T cells occurred with age. Any changes in expanded clonotypes were possibly confounded, as donor CMV status remained unknown. Among long-lived donors, naive CD4+ cells were more numerous and diversity higher than in aged donors.

V gene TRBV28 combines with J gene TRBJ2-7, with D possibly being TRBD1 (6 bases). The DNA end lines up better with TRBJ2-5; the J call may be wrong. What was sequenced was blood. The TCR was taken from a woman aged 40-49 years in good health. The CDR3 DNA reads TGTGCCTGCGTGGGGGCAGGTCGCGGACAAGAGGAGACCCAGTACTTC. It encodes CACVGAGRGQEETQYF.